The TCR beta chain described here comes from a study of blood T cell repertoires in COVID-19. Looking at the study overall: From T cells, B-cell-depleted T cells, or PBMCs came the material, which was cDNA or gDNA.

In the study's own analysis: Using reference gene primer amplification, nucleated cell counts were estimated. The protocol was immunoSEQ multiplex PCR, while the TCRdb copy is restricted to in-frame clones and leaves out a portion. Clonal size and the V and J genes are those of that table, whereas D and trimming came from the DNA. The sample lists 150,000 to 200,000 clones; about 83% were seen once. Germline CDR1 KGHSH, CDR2 LQKENI. The junction had 7 bases not matched to a gene; V was cut back by 4 bases and J by 5 bases. The CDR3 covers 16 residues. The chain employs TRBV18 and TRBJ2-2; 10 bases match TRBD1. This TCR was sampled from a woman aged 18-30 years who had recovered from COVID-19. The sample taken for sequencing was peripheral blood. In DNA, the CDR3 is TGTGCCAGCTCACTTTCCGGGACAGGGGTGACCGGGGAGCTGTTTTTT. It specifies CASSLSGTGVTGELFF.